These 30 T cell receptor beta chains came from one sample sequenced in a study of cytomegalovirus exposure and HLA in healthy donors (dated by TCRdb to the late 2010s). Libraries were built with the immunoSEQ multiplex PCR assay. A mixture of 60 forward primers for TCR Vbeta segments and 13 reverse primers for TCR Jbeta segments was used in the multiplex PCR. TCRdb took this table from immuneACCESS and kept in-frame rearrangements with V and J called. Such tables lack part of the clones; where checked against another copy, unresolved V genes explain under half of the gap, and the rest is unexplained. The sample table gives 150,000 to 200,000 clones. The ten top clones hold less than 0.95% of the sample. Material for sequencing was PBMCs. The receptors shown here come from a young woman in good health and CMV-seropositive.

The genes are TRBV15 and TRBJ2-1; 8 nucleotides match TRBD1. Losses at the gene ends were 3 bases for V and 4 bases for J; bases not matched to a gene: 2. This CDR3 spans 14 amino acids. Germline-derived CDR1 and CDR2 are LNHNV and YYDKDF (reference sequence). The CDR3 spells CATSRTGVYNEQFF. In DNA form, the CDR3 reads TGTGCCACCAGCAGGACAGGGGTTTACAATGAGCAGTTCTTC. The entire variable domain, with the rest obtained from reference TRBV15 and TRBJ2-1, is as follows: DAMVIQNPRYQVTQFGKPVTLSCSQTLNHNVMYWYQQKSSQAPKLLFHYYDKDFNNEADTPDNFQSRRPNTSFCFLDIRSPGLGDTAMYLCATSRTGVYNEQFFGPGTRLTVL.

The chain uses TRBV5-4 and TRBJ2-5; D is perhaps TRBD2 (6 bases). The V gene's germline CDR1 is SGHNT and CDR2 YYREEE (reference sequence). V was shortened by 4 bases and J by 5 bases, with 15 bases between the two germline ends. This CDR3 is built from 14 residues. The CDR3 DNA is TGTGCCAGCAGCGCGGGGCAGACTGGGGAGACCCAGTACTTC. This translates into CASSAGQTGETQYF.

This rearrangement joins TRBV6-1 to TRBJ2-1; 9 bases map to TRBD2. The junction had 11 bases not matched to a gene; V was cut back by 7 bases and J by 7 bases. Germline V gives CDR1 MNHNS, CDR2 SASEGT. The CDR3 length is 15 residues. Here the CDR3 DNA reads TGTGCCAGCACTACAGCGGGGGGAAGTGGGAATGAGCAGTTCTTC. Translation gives CASTTAGGSGNEQFF.

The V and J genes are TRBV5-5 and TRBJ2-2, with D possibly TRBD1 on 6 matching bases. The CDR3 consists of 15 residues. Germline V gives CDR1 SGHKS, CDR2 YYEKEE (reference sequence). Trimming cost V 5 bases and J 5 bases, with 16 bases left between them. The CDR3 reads CASSPAPGQTGELFF. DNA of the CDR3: TGTGCCAGCAGTCCCGCCCCCGGACAGACCGGGGAGCTGTTTTTT.

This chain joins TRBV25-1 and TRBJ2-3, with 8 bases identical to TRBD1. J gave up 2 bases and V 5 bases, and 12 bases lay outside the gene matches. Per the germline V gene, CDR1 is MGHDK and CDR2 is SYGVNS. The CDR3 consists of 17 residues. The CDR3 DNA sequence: TGTGCCAGCAGTTCTCTGGGGGGACAGGACCTCACAGATACGCAGTATTTT. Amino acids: CASSSLGGQDLTDTQYF. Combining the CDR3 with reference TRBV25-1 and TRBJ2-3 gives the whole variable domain EADIYQTPRYLVIGTGKKITLECSQTMGHDKMYWYQQDPGMELHLIHYSYGVNSTEKGDLSSESTVSRIRTEHFPLTLESARPSHTSQYLCASSSLGGQDLTDTQYFGPGTRLTVL.

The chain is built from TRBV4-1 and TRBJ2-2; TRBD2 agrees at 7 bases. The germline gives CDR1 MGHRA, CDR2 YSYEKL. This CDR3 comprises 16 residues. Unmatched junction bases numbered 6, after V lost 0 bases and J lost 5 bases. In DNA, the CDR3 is TGCGCCAGCAGCCAAGACCTGGGGGGGATTACCGGGGAGCTGTTTTTT. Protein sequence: CASSQDLGGITGELFF.

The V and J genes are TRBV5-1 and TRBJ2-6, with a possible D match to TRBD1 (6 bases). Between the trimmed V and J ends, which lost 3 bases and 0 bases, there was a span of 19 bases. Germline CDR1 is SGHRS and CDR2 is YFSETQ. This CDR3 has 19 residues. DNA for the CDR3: TGCGCCAGCAGCTCGTCTACTACAGGGTTCGCCTCTGGGGCCAACGTCCTGACTTTC. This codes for CASSSSTTGFASGANVLTF.

The CDR3 is CASSSGSLYGYTF. CDR3 nucleotide sequence: TGTGCCAGCAGTTCTGGCAGTCTCTATGGCTACACCTTC. V usage is TRBV28 and J usage is TRBJ1-2, with D unresolved. The CDR3 loop spans 13 amino acids. Germline V gives CDR1 MDHEN, CDR2 SYDVKM. V dropped 4 bases and J dropped 4 bases, with 10 bases sitting between them.

CDR3 in amino acids: CASSSRWGGNYGYTF. The CDR3 coding sequence is TGTGCCAGCAGCTCCCGGTGGGGGGGGAACTATGGCTACACCTTC. This sequence joins TRBV11-2 and TRBJ1-2; maybe TRBD1 (5 bases). The germline V gene encodes CDR1 SGHAT and CDR2 FQNNGV. This CDR3 has 15 amino acids. The V gene lost 4 bases and the J gene lost 2 bases, with 14 bases spanning the gap.

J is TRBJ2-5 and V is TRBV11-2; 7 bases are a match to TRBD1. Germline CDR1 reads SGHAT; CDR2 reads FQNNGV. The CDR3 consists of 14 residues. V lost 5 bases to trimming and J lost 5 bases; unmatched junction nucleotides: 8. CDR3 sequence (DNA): TGTGCCAGCAGCCCTCTGGTACAGGGGGAGACCCAGTACTTC. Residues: CASSPLVQGETQYF.

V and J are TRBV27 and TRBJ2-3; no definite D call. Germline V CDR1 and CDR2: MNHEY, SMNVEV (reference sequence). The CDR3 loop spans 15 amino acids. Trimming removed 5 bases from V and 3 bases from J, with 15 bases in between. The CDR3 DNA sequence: TGTGCCAGCAGTCTGAACTCGTTTTCTACAGATACGCAGTATTTT. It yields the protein CASSLNSFSTDTQYF.

The CDR3 reads CASRKAGGPDEQYF. The CDR3, as DNA: TGTGCCAGCAGGAAGGCGGGAGGGCCAGACGAGCAGTACTTC. V is TRBV7-9 and J is TRBJ2-7, with 9 bases aligning to TRBD2. The V gene end was trimmed by 6 bases and the J gene end by 5 bases; junction bases not matched to a gene: 8. Germline V CDR1 and CDR2: SEHNR, FQNEAQ (reference sequence). This CDR3 has 14 residues.

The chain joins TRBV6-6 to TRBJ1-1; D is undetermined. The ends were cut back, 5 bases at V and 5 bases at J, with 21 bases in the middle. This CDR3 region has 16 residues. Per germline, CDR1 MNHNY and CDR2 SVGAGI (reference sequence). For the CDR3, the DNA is TGTGCCAGCAGTCAAACACAGTCCGGCGCGGGAACTGAAGCTTTCTTT. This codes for CASSQTQSGAGTEAFF.

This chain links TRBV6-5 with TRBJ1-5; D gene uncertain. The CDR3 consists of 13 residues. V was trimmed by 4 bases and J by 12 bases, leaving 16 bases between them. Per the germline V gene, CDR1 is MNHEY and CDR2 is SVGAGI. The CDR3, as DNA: TGTGCCAGCAGTTCTCGAGCCGGGAGGCTCCAGCATTTT. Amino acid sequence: CASSSRAGRLQHF.

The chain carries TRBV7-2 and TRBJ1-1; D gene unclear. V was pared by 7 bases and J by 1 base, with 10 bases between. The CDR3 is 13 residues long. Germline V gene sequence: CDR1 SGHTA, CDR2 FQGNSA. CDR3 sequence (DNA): TGTGCCAGCACGTTTAACAGGAACACTGAAGCTTTCTTT. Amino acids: CASTFNRNTEAFF. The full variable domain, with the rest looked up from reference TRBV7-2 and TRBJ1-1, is GAGVSQSPSNKVTEKGKDVELRCDPISGHTALYWYRQSLGQGLEFLIYFQGNSAPDKSGLPSDRFSAERTGGSVSTLTIQRTQQEDSAVYLCASTFNRNTEAFFGQGTRLTVV.

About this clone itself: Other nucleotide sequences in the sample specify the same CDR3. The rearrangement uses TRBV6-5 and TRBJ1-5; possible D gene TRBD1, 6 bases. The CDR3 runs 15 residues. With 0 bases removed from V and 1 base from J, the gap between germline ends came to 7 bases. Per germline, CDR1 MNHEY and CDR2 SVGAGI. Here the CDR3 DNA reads TGTGCCAGCAGTTACTCGGGGGCCAGCAATCAGCCCCAGCATTTT. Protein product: CASSYSGASNQPQHF.

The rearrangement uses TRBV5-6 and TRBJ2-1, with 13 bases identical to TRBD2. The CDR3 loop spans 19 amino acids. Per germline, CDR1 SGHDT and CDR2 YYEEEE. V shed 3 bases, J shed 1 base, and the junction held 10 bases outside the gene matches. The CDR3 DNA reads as TGTGCCAGCAGCTCGGGGACTAGCGGGGATCCAGGGTCCTACAATGAGCAGTTCTTC. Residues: CASSSGTSGDPGSYNEQFF. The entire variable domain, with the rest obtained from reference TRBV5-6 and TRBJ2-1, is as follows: DAGVTQSPTHLIKTRGQQVTLRCSPKSGHDTVSWYQQALGQGPQFIFQYYEEEERQRGNFPDRFSGHQFPNYSSELNVNALLLGDSALYLCASSSGTSGDPGSYNEQFFGPGTRLTVL.

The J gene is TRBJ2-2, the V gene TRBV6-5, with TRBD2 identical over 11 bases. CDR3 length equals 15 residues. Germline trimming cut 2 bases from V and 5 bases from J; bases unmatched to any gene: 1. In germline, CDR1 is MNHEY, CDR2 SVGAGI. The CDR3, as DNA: TGTGCCAGCAGTTACAGGACTAGCGGGACCGGGGAGCTGTTTTTT. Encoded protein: CASSYRTSGTGELFF.

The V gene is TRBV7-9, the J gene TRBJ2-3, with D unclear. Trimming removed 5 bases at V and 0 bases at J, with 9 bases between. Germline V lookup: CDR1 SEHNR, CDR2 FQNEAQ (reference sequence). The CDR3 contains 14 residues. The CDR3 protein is CASSETSSTDTQYF. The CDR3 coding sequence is TGTGCCAGCAGCGAGACATCTAGCACAGATACGCAGTATTTT.

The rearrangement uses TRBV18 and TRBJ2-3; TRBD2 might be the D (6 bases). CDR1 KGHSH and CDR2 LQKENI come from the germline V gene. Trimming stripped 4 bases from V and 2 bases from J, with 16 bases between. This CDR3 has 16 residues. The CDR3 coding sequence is TGTGCCAGCTCACAATCTAGCGACAAGACCACAGATACGCAGTATTTT. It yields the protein CASSQSSDKTTDTQYF. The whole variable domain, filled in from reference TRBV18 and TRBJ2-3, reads NAGVMQNPRHLVRRRGQEARLRCSPMKGHSHVYWYRQLPEEGLKFMVYLQKENIIDESGMPKERFSAEFPKEGPSILRIQQVVRGDSAAYFCASSQSSDKTTDTQYFGPGTRLTVL.

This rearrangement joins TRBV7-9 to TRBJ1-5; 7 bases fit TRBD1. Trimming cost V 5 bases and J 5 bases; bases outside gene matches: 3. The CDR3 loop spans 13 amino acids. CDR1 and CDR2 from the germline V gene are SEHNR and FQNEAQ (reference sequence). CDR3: CASSPRGDQPQHF. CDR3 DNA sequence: TGTGCCAGCAGCCCCAGGGGGGATCAGCCCCAGCATTTT.

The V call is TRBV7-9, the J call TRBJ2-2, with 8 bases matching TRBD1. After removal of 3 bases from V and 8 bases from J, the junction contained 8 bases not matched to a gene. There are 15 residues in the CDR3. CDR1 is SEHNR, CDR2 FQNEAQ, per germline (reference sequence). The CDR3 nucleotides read TGTGCCAGCAGCTTCGGAGACAGGGGATCGGGGGAGCTGTTTTTT. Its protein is CASSFGDRGSGELFF. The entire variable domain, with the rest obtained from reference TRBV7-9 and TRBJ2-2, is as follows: DTGVSQNPRHKITKRGQNVTFRCDPISEHNRLYWYRQTLGQGPEFLTYFQNEAQLEKSRLLSDRFSAERPKGSFSTLEIQRTEQGDSAMYLCASSFGDRGSGELFFGEGSRLTVL.

DNA for the CDR3: TGTGCCAGCAGCATGGGACTAGCGGAAGAGACCCAGTACTTC. This translates into CASSMGLAEETQYF. The chain has TRBV9 and TRBJ2-5; 11 bases fit TRBD2. V lost 4 bases, J lost 3 bases, and 2 bases stayed unmatched. The germline gives CDR1 SGDLS, CDR2 YYNGEE. The CDR3 runs 14 residues.

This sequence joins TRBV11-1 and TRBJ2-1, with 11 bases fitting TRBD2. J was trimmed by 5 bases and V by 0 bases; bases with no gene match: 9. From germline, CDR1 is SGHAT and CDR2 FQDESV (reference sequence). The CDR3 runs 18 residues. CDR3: CASSLALRGLAENNEQFF. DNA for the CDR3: TGTGCCAGCAGCTTAGCGCTTAGGGGACTAGCGGAGAACAATGAGCAGTTCTTC.

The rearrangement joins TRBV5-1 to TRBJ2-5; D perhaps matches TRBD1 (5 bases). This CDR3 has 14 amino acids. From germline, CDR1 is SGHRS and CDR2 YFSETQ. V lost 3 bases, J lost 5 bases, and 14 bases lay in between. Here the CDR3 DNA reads TGCGCCAGCAGCTATGACAGTAGGGCGGAGACCCAGTACTTC. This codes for CASSYDSRAETQYF.

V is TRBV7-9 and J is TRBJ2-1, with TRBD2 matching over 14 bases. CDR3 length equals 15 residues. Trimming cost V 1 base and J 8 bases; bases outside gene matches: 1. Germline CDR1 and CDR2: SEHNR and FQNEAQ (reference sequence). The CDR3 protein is CASSLGLAGGYEQFF. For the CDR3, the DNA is TGTGCCAGCAGCTTAGGACTAGCGGGGGGGTATGAGCAGTTCTTC.

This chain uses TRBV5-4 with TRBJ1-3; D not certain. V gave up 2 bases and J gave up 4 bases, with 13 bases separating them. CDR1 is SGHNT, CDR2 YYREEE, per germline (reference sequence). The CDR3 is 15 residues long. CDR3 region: CASSFYSSPGNTIYF. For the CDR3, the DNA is TGTGCCAGCAGCTTTTACAGTTCTCCGGGAAACACCATATATTTT.

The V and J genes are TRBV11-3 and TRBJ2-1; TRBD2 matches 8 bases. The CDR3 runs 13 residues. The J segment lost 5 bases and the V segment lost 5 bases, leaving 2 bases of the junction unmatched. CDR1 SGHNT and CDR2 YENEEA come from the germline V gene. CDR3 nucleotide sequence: TGTGCCAGCAGCCCACTAGCGGACAATGAGCAGTTCTTC. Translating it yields CASSPLADNEQFF. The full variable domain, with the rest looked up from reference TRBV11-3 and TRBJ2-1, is EAGVVQSPRYKIIEKKQPVAFWCNPISGHNTLYWYLQNLGQGPELLIRYENEEAVDDSQLPKDRFSAERLKGVDSTLKIQPAELGDSAVYLCASSPLADNEQFFGPGTRLTVL.

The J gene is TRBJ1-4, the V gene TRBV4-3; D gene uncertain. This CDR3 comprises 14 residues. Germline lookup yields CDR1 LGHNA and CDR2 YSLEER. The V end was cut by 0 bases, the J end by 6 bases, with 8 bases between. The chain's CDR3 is CASSQDPQDEKLFF. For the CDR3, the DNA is TGCGCCAGCAGCCAAGATCCTCAGGATGAAAAACTGTTTTTT.

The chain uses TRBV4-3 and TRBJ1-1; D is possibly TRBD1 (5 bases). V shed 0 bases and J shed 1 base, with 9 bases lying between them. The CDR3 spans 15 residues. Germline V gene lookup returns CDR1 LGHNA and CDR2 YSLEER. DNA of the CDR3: TGCGCCAGCAGCCAAGATACAGGAACGAACACTGAAGCTTTCTTT. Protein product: CASSQDTGTNTEAFF.